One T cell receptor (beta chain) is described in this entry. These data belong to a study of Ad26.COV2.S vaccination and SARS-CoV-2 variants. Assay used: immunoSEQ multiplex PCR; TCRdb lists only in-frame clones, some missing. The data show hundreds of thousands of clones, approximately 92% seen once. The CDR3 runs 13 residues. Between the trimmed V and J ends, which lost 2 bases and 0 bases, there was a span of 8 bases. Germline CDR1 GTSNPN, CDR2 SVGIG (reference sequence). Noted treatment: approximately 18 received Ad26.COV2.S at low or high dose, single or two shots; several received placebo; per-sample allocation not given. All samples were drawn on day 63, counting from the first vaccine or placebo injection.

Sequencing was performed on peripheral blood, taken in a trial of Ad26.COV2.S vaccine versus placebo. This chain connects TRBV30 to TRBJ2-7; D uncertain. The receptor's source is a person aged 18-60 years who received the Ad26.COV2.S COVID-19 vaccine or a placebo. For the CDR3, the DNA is TGTGCCTGGAGTATGGGCTTCTCCTACGAGCAGTACTTC. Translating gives CAWSMGFSYEQYF.